These 13 T cell receptor beta chains originate from one sample sequenced in a study of T cell responses to AZD1222 COVID-19 vaccine (dated by TCRdb to the early 2020s). Library preparation used the immunoSEQ multiplex PCR assay. Not all clones reach the TCRdb copy of this immuneACCESS table, which keeps in-frame sequences only. Checked studies attribute under half of the gap to unresolved V genes and leave the rest unexplained. The sample records around 120,000 clones, almost 90% of which are singletons. The top ten clonotypes cover around a tenth of the sample. What the time point label conveys for this sample: baseline before first vaccination. The sequenced sample was peripheral blood, obtained on day 0 of AZD1222 vaccination. The receptors were sampled from an adult in good health.

V usage is TRBV11-1 and J usage is TRBJ1-1; D is undetermined. The germline V and J ends were trimmed by 4 bases and 0 bases, with 6 bases remaining between them. The CDR3 loop spans 13 amino acids. Germline V gene sequence: CDR1 SGHAT, CDR2 FQDESV (reference sequence). CDR3 in DNA: TGTGCCAGCAGCTCACGCCTGAACACTGAAGCTTTCTTT. Translating it yields CASSSRLNTEAFF.

This chain links TRBV21-1 with TRBJ1-1. TRBV21-1 is a listed pseudogene. The CDR3 has 15 amino acids. Here the CDR3 reads CASSKARREDTEAFF. For the CDR3, the DNA is TGTGCCAGCAGCAAAGCTCGCAGGGAGGACACTGAAGCTTTCTTT.

This chain links TRBV11-3 with TRBJ2-3; 8 nucleotides match TRBD2. J lost 3 bases, V lost 5 bases, and 7 bases had no gene match. The germline V gene has CDR1 SGHNT and CDR2 YENEEA. The CDR3 contains 15 residues. The DNA for the CDR3 is TGTGCCAGCAGCAGGTCGGGCGGGGGGACAGATACGCAGTATTTT. Its translation: CASSRSGGGTDTQYF. The full variable domain, with the rest looked up from reference TRBV11-3 and TRBJ2-3, is EAGVVQSPRYKIIEKKQPVAFWCNPISGHNTLYWYLQNLGQGPELLIRYENEEAVDDSQLPKDRFSAERLKGVDSTLKIQPAELGDSAVYLCASSRSGGGTDTQYFGPGTRLTVL.

This rearrangement joins TRBV24-1 to TRBJ2-1, with unresolved D. CDR1 and CDR2 from the germline V gene are KGHDR and SFDVKD. The CDR3 extends over 12 amino acids. The V end was cut by 1 base, the J end by 8 bases, with 5 bases between. The CDR3 coding sequence is TGTGCCACCAGTGATTTAGCCGATGAGCAGTTCTTC. Its translation: CATSDLADEQFF.

CDR3 protein: CASSRRGANEQFF. CDR3 coding DNA: TGTGCCAGCAGCCGACGAGGGGCCAATGAGCAGTTCTTC. The rearrangement uses TRBV3-1 (or the pseudogene TRBV3-2) and TRBJ2-1; D tentatively fits TRBD1 or TRBD2 (5 bases each). V shed 4 bases and J shed 6 bases, with 10 bases lying between them. Germline CDR1 and CDR2: LGHDT and YNNKEL (reference sequence). The CDR3 runs to 13 residues.

The genes are TRBV19 and TRBJ2-6, with 8 bases lining up with TRBD1. CDR1 LNHDA and CDR2 SQIVND come from the germline V gene (reference sequence). Trimming removed 4 bases from V and 3 bases from J; junction bases left unmatched: 11. The CDR3 is made up of 18 amino acids. In DNA, the CDR3 is TGTGCCAGTAGTAGCGGACAGGGCCGTGGGGGTGGGGCCAACGTCCTGACTTTC. It encodes CASSSGQGRGGGANVLTF. Looking up the rest from reference TRBV19 and TRBJ2-6 gives the full variable domain: DGGITQSPKYLFRKEGQNVTLSCEQNLNHDAMYWYRQDPGQGLRLIYYSQIVNDFQKGDIAEGYSVSREKKESFPLTVTSAQKNPTAFYLCASSSGQGRGGGANVLTFGAGSRLTVL.

The rearrangement joins TRBV18 to TRBJ1-5, with D possibly being TRBD1 (6 bases). From germline, CDR1 is KGHSH and CDR2 LQKENI. This CDR3 spans 14 amino acids. Trimming took off 2 bases at V and 2 bases at J, with 7 bases between the two ends. CDR3 in DNA: TGTGCCAGCTCACCAGGACAGCGCAATCAGCCCCAGCATTTT. It specifies CASSPGQRNQPQHF.

The rearrangement links TRBV7-8 to TRBJ1-1, with 9 bases aligning to TRBD1. Germline V gene lookup returns CDR1 SGHVS and CDR2 FQNEAQ. The CDR3 has 16 amino acids. The V segment lost 6 bases and the J segment 4 bases; nucleotides outside the gene matches: 12. The CDR3 here is CASSRRRDRAGTEAFF. CDR3 nucleotide sequence: TGTGCCAGCAGTCGACGACGGGACAGGGCGGGCACTGAAGCTTTCTTT.

This sequence joins TRBV19 and TRBJ2-7; TRBD1 aligns across 11 bases. The CDR3 sequence is 15 residues long. Germline values: CDR1 LNHDA, CDR2 SQIVND (reference sequence). The trim removed 5 bases at V and 7 bases at J, leaving 10 bases unmatched. The CDR3 coding sequence is TGTGCCAGTAGTCCTGCCGGGACAGGGGGAAGGGAGCAGTACTTC. Encoded protein: CASSPAGTGGREQYF.

The chain carries TRBV5-4 and TRBJ2-7; the match to TRBD1 covers 8 bases. CDR3 length: 13 amino acids. Unmatched junction bases numbered 7, after V lost 4 bases and J lost 7 bases. Germline V lookup: CDR1 SGHNT, CDR2 YYREEE (reference sequence). CDR3 bases: TGTGCCAGCAGCCGGGACAGGCAGGGGGAGCAGTACTTC. As protein: CASSRDRQGEQYF.

The chain joins TRBV18 to TRBJ2-7; D uncertain. V was cut by 1 base and J by 5 bases, with 15 bases left in between. The germline V gene encodes CDR1 KGHSH and CDR2 LQKENI. The CDR3 runs 15 residues. CDR3 protein: CASSPLSGKKDEQYF. CDR3 nucleotide sequence: TGTGCCAGCTCACCACTTTCCGGAAAAAAAGACGAGCAGTACTTC.

V and J are TRBV5-1 and TRBJ1-1; a weak D match, TRBD1 (6 bases). The CDR3 has 15 residues. Trimming shortened V by 3 bases and J by 3 bases, and 15 bases separated the two germline ends. Germline V gives CDR1 SGHRS, CDR2 YFSETQ. The CDR3 protein is CASSSVPGDHTEAFF. The CDR3 region has the DNA TGCGCCAGCAGCTCTGTCCCAGGGGATCACACTGAAGCTTTCTTT. The full variable domain, with the rest looked up from reference TRBV5-1 and TRBJ1-1, is KAGVTQTPRYLIKTRGQQVTLSCSPISGHRSVSWYQQTPGQGLQFLFEYFSETQRNKGNFPGRFSGRQFSNSRSEMNVSTLELGDSALYLCASSSVPGDHTEAFFGQGTRLTVV.

V usage is TRBV24-1 and J usage is TRBJ2-1; 11 bases fit TRBD2. J was trimmed by 8 bases and V by 0 bases; bases with no gene match: 5. CDR3 size: 16 residues. CDR1 is KGHDR, CDR2 SFDVKD, per germline. CDR3 sequence reads: CATSDLVAGGLHEQFF. CDR3 nucleotide sequence: TGTGCCACCAGTGATTTGGTAGCGGGGGGGCTGCATGAGCAGTTCTTC.